This entry concerns a single T cell receptor (beta chain). Its antigen is unknown. The data derive from a study of PD-1 blockade in mismatch repair-deficient tumors. Overall study results and limits: After pembrolizumab, tumor-resident clones rose rapidly, then generally contracted before radiologic responses.

Sequencing used immunoSEQ multiplex PCR; TCRdb keeps in-frame clones, though not all of them. Among fewer than 45,000 clones, about 88% were seen once, and the ten largest hold 3% to 4.5%. From germline, CDR1 is KGHSH and CDR2 LQKENI. The length of the CDR3 is 12 residues. Trimming pared 0 bases from V and 4 bases from J, leaving 1 base between. Three pembrolizumab responders had their TCRs sequenced. The V and J genes are TRBV18 and TRBJ1-3; D not certain. This clonotype was obtained from an adult with mismatch repair-deficient cancer. The specimen was peripheral blood, collected 76 weeks after starting pembrolizumab. The CDR3 is CASSPPGNTIYF. In DNA, the CDR3 is TGTGCCAGCTCACCACCGGGAAACACCATATATTTT. Combining the CDR3 with reference TRBV18 and TRBJ1-3 gives the whole variable domain NAGVMQNPRHLVRRRGQEARLRCSPMKGHSHVYWYRQLPEEGLKFMVYLQKENIIDESGMPKERFSAEFPKEGPSILRIQQVVRGDSAAYFCASSPPGNTIYFGEGSWLTVV.